Shown below are 25 T cell receptor beta chains from a single sample sequenced in a study of T cell responses to AZD1222 COVID-19 vaccine. TCRdb keeps only in-frame clones here, not all; method: immunoSEQ multiplex PCR. The sample contains roughly 130,000 clones, 92% of which appear only once. Specimen: peripheral blood, collected on day 0 of AZD1222 vaccination. The receptors come from an adult in good health.

The rearrangement links TRBV7-9 to TRBJ2-7; the D is unclear. This CDR3 spans 14 amino acids. CDR1 SEHNR and CDR2 FQNEAQ come from the germline V gene (reference sequence). With 2 bases removed from V and 0 bases from J, the gap between germline ends came to 8 bases. CDR3 loop: CASSLNSNSYEQYF. In DNA form, the CDR3 reads TGTGCCAGCAGCTTAAACTCTAACTCCTACGAGCAGTACTTC.

The gene calls are TRBV7-2 and TRBJ1-1; 7 nucleotides line up with TRBD1. CDR1 and CDR2 from the germline V gene are SGHTA and FQGNSA. This CDR3 has 14 residues. The V segment lost 6 bases and the J segment 4 bases; nucleotides outside the gene matches: 8. Here the CDR3 reads CASSSQGGSTEAFF. CDR3 sequence (DNA): TGTGCCAGCAGTAGCCAGGGGGGAAGCACTGAAGCTTTCTTT.

The rearrangement uses TRBV10-3 and TRBJ1-4, with 7 bases identical to TRBD1. Losses at the gene ends were 4 bases for V and 6 bases for J; bases not matched to a gene: 2. This CDR3 has 13 amino acids. CDR1 and CDR2 from the germline V gene are ENHRY and SYGVKD. DNA of the CDR3: TGTGCCATCAGTGGCGGGACAGATGAAAAACTGTTTTTT. Its protein is CAISGGTDEKLFF.

The CDR3 is CSVEEGGTQYF. CDR3 DNA: TGCAGCGTTGAAGAGGGGGGTACGCAGTATTTT. The gene calls are TRBV29-1 and TRBJ2-3; the D gene is possibly TRBD2 (6 bases). Trimming left V 0 bases short and J 8 bases short, with 6 bases between. CDR3 length: 11 amino acids. Germline values: CDR1 SQVTM, CDR2 ANQGSEA.

The V call is TRBV12-3 or TRBV12-4, the J call TRBJ1-2, with D unresolved. The CDR3 extends over 13 amino acids. Trimming took 1 base from V and 5 from J, leaving 8 bases between them. Here the CDR3 DNA reads TGTGCCAGCAGTTTAGACGGATCGTATGGCTACACCTTC. Encoded protein: CASSLDGSYGYTF.

The chain joins TRBV4-1 to TRBJ2-7; 8 bases are a match to TRBD1. V gave up 1 base and J gave up 5 bases; unmatched junction bases: 10. The length of the CDR3 is 16 residues. From germline, CDR1 is MGHRA and CDR2 YSYEKL. CDR3 amino acids: CASSQAPVTGDHEQYF. Written as DNA, the CDR3 is TGCGCCAGCAGCCAAGCCCCGGTGACAGGGGATCACGAGCAGTACTTC.

CDR3 bases: TGTGCCAGCAGCCCCGGGACAACCTTCACAGATACGCAGTATTTT. Its protein is CASSPGTTFTDTQYF. The V gene is TRBV7-9, the J gene TRBJ2-3; D is possibly TRBD1 (6 bases). CDR1 is SEHNR, CDR2 FQNEAQ, per germline (reference sequence). V lost 5 bases and J lost 2, with 14 bases in between. There are 15 residues in the CDR3. Full variable domain (outside the CDR3, taken from reference TRBV7-9 and TRBJ2-3): DTGVSQNPRHKITKRGQNVTFRCDPISEHNRLYWYRQTLGQGPEFLTYFQNEAQLEKSRLLSDRFSAERPKGSFSTLEIQRTEQGDSAMYLCASSPGTTFTDTQYFGPGTRLTVL.

This chain links TRBV30 with TRBJ2-3; 9 positions match TRBD2. The germline gives CDR1 GTSNPN, CDR2 SVGIG (reference sequence). The length of the CDR3 is 16 residues. V gave up 0 bases and J gave up 5 bases; unmatched junction bases: 9. Here the CDR3 DNA reads TGTGCCTGGAGTGTCCCCAGGCGGGGGGGCCAAGATACGCAGTATTTT. It specifies CAWSVPRRGGQDTQYF.

V is TRBV2 and J is TRBJ2-7; no reliable D call. The germline V gene encodes CDR1 SNHLY and CDR2 FYNNEI. V was clipped by 6 bases and J by 3 bases, with 9 bases between them. The CDR3 totals 12 residues. The CDR3 nucleotides read TGTGCCAGCAGACCTACATACTACGAGCAGTACTTC. It is translated as CASRPTYYEQYF.

J is TRBJ1-4 and V is TRBV10-1; no firm D call. The CDR3 has 15 amino acids. CDR1 WNHNN and CDR2 SYGVQD come from the germline V gene (reference sequence). Trimming cost V 2 bases and J 8 bases, with 15 bases left between them. This CDR3 is CASSEDRRQVEKLFF. In DNA, the CDR3 is TGCGCCAGCAGTGAGGACCGACGACAAGTGGAAAAACTGTTTTTT.

V gene TRBV14 combines with J gene TRBJ2-7, with unresolved D. Germline CDR1 SGHDN, CDR2 FVKESK. The length of the CDR3 is 13 residues. Between the trimmed V and J ends, which lost 1 base and 0 bases, there was a span of 4 bases. DNA for the CDR3: TGTGCCAGCAGCCAAGGGGGCTCCTACGAGCAGTACTTC. Translating gives CASSQGGSYEQYF.

The CDR3 loop reads CSVETSGGFTDTQYF. The CDR3 coding sequence is TGCAGCGTTGAGACTAGCGGGGGTTTTACAGATACGCAGTATTTT. The chain carries TRBV29-1 and TRBJ2-3; 12 nucleotides agree with TRBD2. The CDR3 spans 15 residues. Trimming cost V 3 bases and J 3 bases; bases outside gene matches: 4. Germline CDR1 SQVTM, CDR2 ANQGSEA.

The CDR3 DNA reads TGTGCCACCAGTGATTCAACCAACCGGGACCTCTACAATGAGCAGTTCTTC. Amino acids: CATSDSTNRDLYNEQFF. The genes are TRBV24-1 and TRBJ2-1; D may match TRBD1 or TRBD2 (5 bases each). The CDR3 is made up of 17 amino acids. Per germline, CDR1 KGHDR and CDR2 SFDVKD. With 2 bases removed from V and 3 bases from J, the gap between germline ends came to 16 bases.

The rearrangement uses TRBV7-3 and TRBJ1-4, with TRBD1 matching 12 bases. V gave up 7 bases and J gave up 6 bases; unmatched junction bases: 15. This CDR3 has 18 residues. The germline V gene has CDR1 SGHTA and CDR2 FQGTGA. Here the CDR3 reads CASTDTGTGGFVDEKLFF. The CDR3 coding sequence is TGTGCCAGCACCGACACCGGGACAGGGGGCTTCGTGGATGAAAAACTGTTTTTT. The full variable domain, completed using reference TRBV7-3 and TRBJ1-4, is GAGVSQTPSNKVTEKGKYVELRCDPISGHTALYWYRQSLGQGPEFLIYFQGTGAADDSGLPNDRFFAVRPEGSVSTLKIQRTERGDSAVYLCASTDTGTGGFVDEKLFFGSGTQLSVL.

The chain is built from TRBV5-1 and TRBJ1-4; 7 bases are a match to TRBD1. The J segment lost 8 bases and the V segment lost 1 base, leaving 5 bases of the junction unmatched. Per the germline V gene, CDR1 is SGHRS and CDR2 is YFSETQ. This CDR3 region has 14 residues. DNA for the CDR3: TGCGCCAGCAGCTTGTCGACAGGGCGGGAAAAACTGTTTTTT. Protein product: CASSLSTGREKLFF.

V and J are TRBV7-2 and TRBJ1-1; maybe TRBD1 (6 bases). Trimming removed 5 bases at V and 5 bases at J, with 15 bases between. The V gene's germline CDR1 is SGHTA and CDR2 FQGNSA. The CDR3 length is 14 residues. This chain's CDR3 is CASSLDAGVTEAFF. The CDR3 DNA follows: TGTGCCAGCAGCCTCGACGCAGGGGTGACTGAAGCTTTCTTT.

V and J are TRBV19 and TRBJ1-2; D gene ambiguous. The length of the CDR3 is 13 residues. Germline values: CDR1 LNHDA, CDR2 SQIVND (reference sequence). With 3 bases removed from V and 3 bases from J, the gap between germline ends came to 8 bases. CDR3 loop: CASSMSQDYGYTF. CDR3 sequence (DNA): TGTGCCAGTAGTATGTCCCAGGACTATGGCTACACCTTC.

The chain is built from TRBV4-3 and TRBJ2-2; no definite D call. The germline gives CDR1 LGHNA, CDR2 YSLEER. The V end was cut by 4 bases, the J end by 6 bases, with 12 bases between. The CDR3 covers 14 residues. CDR3 loop: CASSRLEAAGELFF. As DNA, the CDR3 is TGCGCCAGCAGCCGCCTAGAGGCGGCCGGGGAGCTGTTTTTT.

V usage is TRBV6-2 or TRBV6-3 and J usage is TRBJ2-7; D is unclear. Trimming pared 5 bases from V and 4 bases from J, leaving 6 bases between. The CDR3 runs to 11 residues. The germline V gene encodes CDR1 MNHEY and CDR2 SVGEGT. CDR3 sequence: CASSGRYEQYF. The CDR3 DNA reads TGTGCCAGCAGTGGGCGGTACGAGCAGTACTTC.

The DNA of the CDR3 is TGTGCCAGCTGGACTAGCCGGGGCAATGAGCAGTTCTTC. Encoded protein: CASWTSRGNEQFF. The rearrangement links TRBV27 to TRBJ2-1; TRBD2 aligns across 8 bases. The CDR3 runs to 13 residues. Germline assignment: CDR1 MNHEY and CDR2 SMNVEV (reference sequence). V shed 8 bases and J 6 bases; nucleotides not matched to a gene: 6.

Written as DNA, the CDR3 is TGTGCCAGCAGTGACAGGGGCCCGCAAGAGACCCAGTACTTC. This sequence encodes CASSDRGPQETQYF. The genes are TRBV2 and TRBJ2-5; D possibly corresponds to TRBD1 (6 bases). CDR3 length: 14 residues. Trimming took 3 bases from V and 2 from J, leaving 10 bases between them. Germline CDR1 reads SNHLY; CDR2 reads FYNNEI.

This clone was detected once. The chain employs TRBV5-6 and TRBJ1-2, with a tentative D call TRBD1 (6 bases). Per germline, CDR1 SGHDT and CDR2 YYEEEE. The CDR3 runs to 13 residues. Trimming left V 4 bases short and J 4 bases short, with 11 bases between. CDR3 residues: CASSRQVSYGYTF. CDR3 nucleotide sequence: TGTGCCAGCAGCCGACAGGTATCCTATGGCTACACCTTC.

The CDR3 nucleotides are TGTGCCAGCAGCCTGACACTGATGAACACTGAAGCTTTCTTT. Translated: CASSLTLMNTEAFF. V gene TRBV5-4 combines with J gene TRBJ1-1, with no clear D. This CDR3 comprises 14 residues. The V gene lost 4 bases and the J gene lost 0 bases, with 10 bases spanning the gap. Germline V gene data show CDR1 as SGHNT and CDR2 as YYREEE (reference sequence).

This sequence joins TRBV19 and TRBJ1-5, with 8 positions matching TRBD1. The CDR3 loop spans 14 amino acids. Germline lookup yields CDR1 LNHDA and CDR2 SQIVND (reference sequence). Germline trimming cut 6 bases from V and 7 bases from J; bases unmatched to any gene: 8. In DNA, the CDR3 is TGTGCCAGTAGCCCCCGGGACAGGAGGCAGCCCCAGCATTTT. This gives the protein CASSPRDRRQPQHF.

The chain employs TRBV6-5 and TRBJ2-7, with 7 bases fitting TRBD2. This CDR3 spans 15 amino acids. Germline assignment: CDR1 MNHEY and CDR2 SVGAGI. J was trimmed by 2 bases and V by 6 bases; bases with no gene match: 10. The CDR3 loop is CASSRAGTTTYEQYF. CDR3 nucleotide sequence: TGTGCCAGCAGCCGAGCCGGGACTACCACCTACGAGCAGTACTTC.